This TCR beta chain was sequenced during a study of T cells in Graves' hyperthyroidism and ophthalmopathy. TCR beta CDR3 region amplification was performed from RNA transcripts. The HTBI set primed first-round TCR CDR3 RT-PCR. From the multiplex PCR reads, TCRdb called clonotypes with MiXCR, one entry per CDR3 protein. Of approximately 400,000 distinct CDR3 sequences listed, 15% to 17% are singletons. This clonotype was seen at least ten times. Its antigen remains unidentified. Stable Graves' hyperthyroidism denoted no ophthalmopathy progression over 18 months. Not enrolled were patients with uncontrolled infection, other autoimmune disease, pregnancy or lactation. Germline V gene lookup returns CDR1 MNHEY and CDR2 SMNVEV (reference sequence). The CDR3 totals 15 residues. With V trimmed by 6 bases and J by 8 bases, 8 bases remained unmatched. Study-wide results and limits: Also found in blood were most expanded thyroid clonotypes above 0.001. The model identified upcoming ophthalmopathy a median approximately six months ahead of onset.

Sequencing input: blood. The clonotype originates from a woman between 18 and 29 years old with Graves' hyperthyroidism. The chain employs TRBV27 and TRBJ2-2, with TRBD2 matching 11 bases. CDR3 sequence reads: CASRLAGGSPGELFF. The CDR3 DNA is TGTGCCAGCAGGCTAGCGGGAGGCTCTCCTGGGGAGCTGTTTTTT.